These T cell receptor beta chains were read from a single sample in a study of CD4+ T cells in melanoma. Sequencing used immunoSEQ multiplex PCR; TCRdb keeps in-frame clones, though not all of them. The sample includes about 10,000 clones, 55% to 65% of them seen just once. The source material was cells from a culture (not recorded whether cultured in vitro). All receptors come from a human donor with melanoma. CDR3s include the opening cysteine and the closing phenylalanine or tryptophan. A D gene is named only where the DNA matches it firmly. Some rows have no size entry. The others give once, few or many, or a class for an expanded clone.

>-|-|TRBJ1-2|TRBV5-1
CASSSLGETVNPNYGYTF
TGCGCCAGCAGCTCATTGGGGGAGACAGTGAACCCTAACTATGGCTACACCTTC
>-|-|TRBJ2-7|TRBV6-1
CASSLRRNYEQYF
TGTGCCAGCAGCCTAAGACGGAACTACGAGCAGTACTTC
>-|-|TRBJ1-4|TRBV19
CASRGQTEKLFF
TGTGCCAGCCGAGGACAGACTGAAAAACTGTTTTTT
>TRBD1|-|TRBJ1-2|TRBV11-2
CASSLPGQGALGYTF
TGTGCCAGCAGCTTGCCGGGACAGGGGGCTCTTGGCTACACCTTC
>-|-|TRBJ2-5|TRBV6-5
CASSYPQGAIETQYF
TGTGCCAGCAGTTACCCCCAGGGTGCGATAGAGACCCAGTACTTC
>-|-|TRBJ1-6|TRBV30
CAWSDGQSYNSPLHF
TGTGCCTGGAGTGACGGACAGTCCTATAATTCACCCCTCCACTTT
>TRBD2|-|TRBJ2-1|TRBV7-3
CASSLISGGSEQFF
TGTGCCAGCAGCTTAATTAGCGGGGGGAGTGAGCAGTTCTTC
>TRBD1|once|TRBJ2-7|TRBV7-9
CASSFRGSSYEQYF
TGTGCCAGCAGCTTCAGGGGGAGCTCCTACGAGCAGTACTTC
>-|few|TRBJ1-4|TRBV7-9
CASSLQGWELFF
TGTGCCAGCAGCTTACAGGGATGGGAACTGTTTTTT
>-|-|TRBJ1-1|TRBV5-6
CASSFMGYIIPEAFF
TGTGCCAGCAGCTTCATGGGGTATATAATACCTGAAGCTTTCTTT
>-|-|TRBJ2-1|TRBV11-1
CASSLSGTNLPTYNEQFF
TGTGCCAGCAGCTTAAGCGGGACAAACCTCCCTACCTACAATGAGCAGTTCTTC
>TRBD1|-|TRBJ2-2|TRBV9
CASSVGQAGTGELFF
TGTGCCAGCAGCGTCGGACAGGCAGGCACCGGGGAGCTGTTTTTT
>-|few|TRBJ1-1|TRBV14
CASSQAGMNTEAFF
TGTGCCAGCAGCCAAGCGGGTATGAACACTGAAGCTTTCTTT
>-|-|TRBJ1-1|TRBV18
CASTPYGADTEAFF
TGTGCCAGCACCCCGTATGGGGCGGACACTGAAGCTTTCTTT
>TRBD1|few|TRBJ1-2|TRBV7-9
CASSTQARGLGYTF
TGTGCCAGCAGCACCCAGGCAAGGGGGCTTGGCTACACCTTC
>TRBD1|-|TRBJ2-1|TRBV12-5
CASGDRENEQFF
TGTGCTAGTGGGGACAGGGAGAATGAGCAGTTCTTC
>-|-|TRBJ2-3|TRBV4-2
CASSQAPRGGAGYTQYF
TGTGCCAGCAGCCAAGCCCCTCGGGGCGGGGCGGGCTATACGCAGTATTTT
>-|few|TRBJ2-3|TRBV5-1
CASSFGRATDTQYF
TGCGCCAGCAGCTTTGGGCGGGCCACAGATACGCAGTATTTT
>-|few|TRBJ1-6|TRBV19
CASTNRNSPLHF
TGTGCCAGTACGAACAGGAATTCACCCCTCCACTTT
>-|-|TRBJ2-2|TRBV30
CAWSSGADAGELFF
TGTGCCTGGAGTTCAGGGGCCGACGCCGGGGAGCTGTTTTTT
>-|-|TRBJ1-2|TRBV4-1
CASSQEARAYGYTF
TGCGCCAGCAGCCAAGAGGCCAGGGCCTATGGCTACACCTTC
>-|-|TRBJ2-2|TRBV5-1
CASSLTGSNTGELFF
TGCGCCAGCAGCTTGACAGGATCGAACACCGGGGAGCTGTTTTTT
>TRBD1|-|TRBJ2-1|TRBV5-1
CASSPDRGFYNEQFF
TGCGCCAGCAGCCCCGACAGGGGGTTCTACAATGAGCAGTTCTTC
>-|-|TRBJ1-1|TRBV27
CASSLSYSGTKAFF
TGTGCCAGCAGTTTAAGTTATTCAGGGACCAAAGCTTTCTTT
>-|-|TRBJ1-1|TRBV5-5
CASSLLGGDSTEAFF
TGTGCCAGCAGCTTGCTCGGTGGGGATAGTACTGAAGCTTTCTTT
>-|-|TRBJ2-1|TRBV6-1
CASSDNRPPYNEQFF
TGTGCCAGCAGTGATAACCGGCCGCCCTACAATGAGCAGTTCTTC
>-|medium-sized|TRBJ1-1|TRBV2
CASSAWLGTEAFF
TGTGCCAGCAGTGCGTGGCTGGGCACTGAAGCTTTCTTT
>TRBD1|once|TRBJ2-7|TRBV7-9
CASSQTGDEQYF
TGTGCCAGCAGCCAAACAGGGGACGAGCAGTACTTC
>TRBD2|once|TRBJ2-5|TRBV6-1
CASSARTSGQETQYF
TGTGCCAGCAGCGCTCGGACTAGCGGACAAGAGACCCAGTACTTC
>TRBD2|-|TRBJ2-5|TRBV27
CASSFRSGTSGGVVQETQYF
TGTGCCAGCAGTTTTAGGAGTGGGACTAGCGGGGGGGTGGTCCAAGAGACCCAGTACTTC
>-|-|TRBJ2-3|TRBV4-2
CASSQEGSTDTQYF
TGTGCCAGCAGCCAAGAGGGGAGCACAGATACGCAGTATTTT
>-|-|TRBJ2-7|TRBV7-2
CASRKDYQVALEQYF
TGTGCCAGCAGGAAGGACTACCAAGTAGCGCTCGAGCAGTACTTC
>-|few|TRBJ2-7|TRBV19
CASSRQGTQYEQYF
TGTGCCAGTAGCCGCCAGGGGACTCAGTACGAGCAGTACTTC
>TRBD1|-|TRBJ2-7|TRBV7-2
CASSWARDRPGLEQYF
TGTGCCAGCAGCTGGGCCCGGGACAGGCCCGGCTTGGAGCAGTACTTC
>-|-|TRBJ2-3|TRBV30
CAWRGVSLDTQYF
TGTGCCTGGAGAGGAGTCTCCCTCGATACGCAGTATTTT
>-|-|TRBJ2-1|TRBV5-4
CASSLDRSFINEQFF
TGTGCCAGCAGCTTGGACAGGTCGTTTATAAATGAGCAGTTCTTC
>-|few|TRBJ1-2|TRBV18
CASSAGVDYGYTF
TGTGCCAGCTCCGCCGGGGTAGACTATGGCTACACCTTC
>-|few|TRBJ1-1|TRBV29-1
CSVVRETTFEAFF
TGCAGCGTTGTCAGGGAGACAACCTTTGAAGCTTTCTTT
>-|few|TRBJ1-2|TRBV5-1
CASSLEPRDYGYTF
TGCGCCAGCAGCTTGGAACCCAGAGACTATGGCTACACCTTC
>-|few|TRBJ1-1|TRBV18
CASSPFRDSPNTEAFF
TGTGCCAGCTCACCATTTCGTGACAGCCCGAACACTGAAGCTTTCTTT
>TRBD1|-|TRBJ1-3|TRBV7-6
CASSWTGSGNTIYF
TGTGCCAGCAGCTGGACAGGATCTGGAAACACCATATATTTT
>TRBD1|-|TRBJ2-7|TRBV18
CASSPSLTGGREQYF
TGTGCCAGCTCACCGTCCTTGACAGGGGGCCGCGAGCAGTACTTC
>-|-|TRBJ2-7|TRBV7-2
CASSLDRRASYEQYF
TGTGCCAGCAGCTTAGATCGTCGGGCCTCCTACGAGCAGTACTTC
>-|-|TRBJ2-6|TRBV4-1
CASSQDVRQGGVLTF
TGCGCCAGCAGCCAAGATGTAAGGCAGGGCGGCGTCCTGACTTTC
>TRBD1|few|TRBJ1-2|TRBV4-1
CASSQDGGQGYYGYTF
TGCGCCAGCAGCCAAGATGGGGGACAGGGGTACTATGGCTACACCTTC